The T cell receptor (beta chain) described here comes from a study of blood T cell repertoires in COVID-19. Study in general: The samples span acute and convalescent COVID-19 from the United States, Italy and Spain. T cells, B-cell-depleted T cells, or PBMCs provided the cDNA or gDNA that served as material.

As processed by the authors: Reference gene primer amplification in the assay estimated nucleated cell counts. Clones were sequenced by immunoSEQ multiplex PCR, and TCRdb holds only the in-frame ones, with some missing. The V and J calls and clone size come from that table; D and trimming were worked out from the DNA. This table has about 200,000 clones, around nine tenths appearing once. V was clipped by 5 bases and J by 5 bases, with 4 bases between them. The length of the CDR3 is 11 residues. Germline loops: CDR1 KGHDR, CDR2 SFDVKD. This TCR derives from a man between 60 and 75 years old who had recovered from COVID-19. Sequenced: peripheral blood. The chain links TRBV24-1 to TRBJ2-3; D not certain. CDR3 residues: CATSVGDTQYF. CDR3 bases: TGTGCCACCAGTGTCGGAGATACGCAGTATTTT.